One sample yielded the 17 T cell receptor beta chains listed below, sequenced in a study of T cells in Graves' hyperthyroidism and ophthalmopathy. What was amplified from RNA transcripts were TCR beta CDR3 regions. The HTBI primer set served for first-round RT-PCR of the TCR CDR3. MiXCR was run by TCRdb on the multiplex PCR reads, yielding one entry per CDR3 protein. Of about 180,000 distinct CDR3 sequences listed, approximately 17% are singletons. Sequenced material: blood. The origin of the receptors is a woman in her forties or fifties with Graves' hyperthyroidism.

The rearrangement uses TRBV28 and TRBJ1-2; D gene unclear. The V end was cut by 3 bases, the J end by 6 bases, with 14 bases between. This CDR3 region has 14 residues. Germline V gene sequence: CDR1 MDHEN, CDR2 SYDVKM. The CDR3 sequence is CASSFSLPGDGYTF. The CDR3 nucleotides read TGTGCCAGCAGTTTTAGTCTCCCTGGGGATGGCTACACCTTC.

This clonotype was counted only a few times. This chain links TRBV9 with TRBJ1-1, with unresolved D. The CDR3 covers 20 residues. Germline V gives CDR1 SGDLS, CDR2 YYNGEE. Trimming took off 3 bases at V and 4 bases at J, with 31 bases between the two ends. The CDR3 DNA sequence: TGTGCCAGCAGCGCAGAGATAGCCCCGGTAGGAGCCGGTTCGGGCACTGAAGCTTTCTTT. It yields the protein CASSAEIAPVGAGSGTEAFF.

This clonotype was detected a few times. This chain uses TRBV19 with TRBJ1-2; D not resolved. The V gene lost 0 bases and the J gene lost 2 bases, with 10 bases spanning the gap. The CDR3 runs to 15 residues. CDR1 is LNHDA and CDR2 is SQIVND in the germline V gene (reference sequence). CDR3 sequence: CASSIEPGSNYGYTF. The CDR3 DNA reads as TGTGCCAGTAGTATAGAGCCTGGATCGAACTATGGCTACACCTTC. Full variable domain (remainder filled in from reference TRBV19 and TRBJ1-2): DGGITQSPKYLFRKEGQNVTLSCEQNLNHDAMYWYRQDPGQGLRLIYYSQIVNDFQKGDIAEGYSVSREKKESFPLTVTSAQKNPTAFYLCASSIEPGSNYGYTFGSGTRLTVV.

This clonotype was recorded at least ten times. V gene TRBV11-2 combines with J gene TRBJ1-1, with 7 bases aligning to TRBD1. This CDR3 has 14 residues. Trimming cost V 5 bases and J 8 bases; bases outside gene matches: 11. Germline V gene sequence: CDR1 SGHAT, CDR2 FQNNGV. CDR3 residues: CASSPPTGSREAFF. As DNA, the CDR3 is TGTGCCAGCAGCCCTCCGACAGGGAGTAGAGAAGCTTTCTTT.

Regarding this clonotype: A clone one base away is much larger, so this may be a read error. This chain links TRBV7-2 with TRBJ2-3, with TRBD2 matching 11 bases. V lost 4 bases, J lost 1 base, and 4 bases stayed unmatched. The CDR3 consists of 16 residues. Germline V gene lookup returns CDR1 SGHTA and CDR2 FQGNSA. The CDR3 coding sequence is TGTGCCAGCAGCTCATTACTAGCGGGGGGCACAGATACGCAGTATTTT. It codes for CASSSLLAGGTDTQYF.

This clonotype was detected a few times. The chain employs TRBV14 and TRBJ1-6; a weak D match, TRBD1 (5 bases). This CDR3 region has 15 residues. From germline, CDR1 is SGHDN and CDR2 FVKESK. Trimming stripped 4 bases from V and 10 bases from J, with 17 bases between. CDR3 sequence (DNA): TGTGCCAGCAGCCCCTTCGAGGACATCTCCTCACCCCTCCACTTT. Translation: CASSPFEDISSPLHF.

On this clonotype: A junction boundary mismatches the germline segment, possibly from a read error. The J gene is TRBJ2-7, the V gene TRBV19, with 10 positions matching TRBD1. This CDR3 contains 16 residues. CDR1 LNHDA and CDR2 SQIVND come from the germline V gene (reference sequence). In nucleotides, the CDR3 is TGTGTCAGTAGTACTCCGGGACAGGGGTTCTCCTACGAGCAGTACTTC. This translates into CVSSTPGQGFSYEQYF. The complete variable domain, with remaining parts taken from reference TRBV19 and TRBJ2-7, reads DGGITQSPKYLFRKEGQNVTLSCEQNLNHDAMYWYRQDPGQGLRLIYYSQIVNDFQKGDIAEGYSVSREKKESFPLTVTSAQKNPTAFYLCVSSTPGQGFSYEQYFGPGTRLTVT.

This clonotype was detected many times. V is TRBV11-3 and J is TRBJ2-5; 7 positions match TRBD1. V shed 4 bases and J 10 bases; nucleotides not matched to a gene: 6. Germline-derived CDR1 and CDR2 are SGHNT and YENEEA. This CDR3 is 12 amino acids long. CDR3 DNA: TGTGCCAGCAGCTCCACGGACAGGAGCCAGTACTTC. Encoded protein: CASSSTDRSQYF.

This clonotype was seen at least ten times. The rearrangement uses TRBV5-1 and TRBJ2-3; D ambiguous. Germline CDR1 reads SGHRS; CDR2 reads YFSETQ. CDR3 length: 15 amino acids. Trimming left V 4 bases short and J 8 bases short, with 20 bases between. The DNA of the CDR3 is TGCGCCAGCAGCCCCCCCACCTCGGCTGAGCGTACGCAGTATTTT. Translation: CASSPPTSAERTQYF.

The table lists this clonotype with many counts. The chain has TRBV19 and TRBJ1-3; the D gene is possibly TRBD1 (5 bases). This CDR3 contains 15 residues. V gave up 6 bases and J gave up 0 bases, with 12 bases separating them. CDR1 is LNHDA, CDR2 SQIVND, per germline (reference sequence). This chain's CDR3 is CASRQGVHSGNTIYF. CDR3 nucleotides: TGTGCCAGTAGGCAAGGGGTTCACTCTGGAAACACCATATATTTT.

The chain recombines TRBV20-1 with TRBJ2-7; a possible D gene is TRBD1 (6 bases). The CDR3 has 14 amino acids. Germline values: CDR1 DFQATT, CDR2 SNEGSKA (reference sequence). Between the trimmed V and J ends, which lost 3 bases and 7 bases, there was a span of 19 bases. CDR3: CSASLSGEFWEQYF. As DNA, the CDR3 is TGCAGTGCTAGTCTGTCAGGGGAGTTTTGGGAGCAGTACTTC.

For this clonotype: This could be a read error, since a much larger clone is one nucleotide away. CDR3: CSAPDGGNNQPQHF. The CDR3, as DNA: TGCAGTGCCCCCGACGGCGGTAACAATCAGCCCCAGCATTTT. The J gene is TRBJ1-5, the V gene TRBV20-1; D uncertain. Trimming shortened V by 6 bases and J by 3 bases, and 15 bases separated the two germline ends. There are 14 residues in the CDR3. Germline V lookup: CDR1 DFQATT, CDR2 SNEGSKA (reference sequence).

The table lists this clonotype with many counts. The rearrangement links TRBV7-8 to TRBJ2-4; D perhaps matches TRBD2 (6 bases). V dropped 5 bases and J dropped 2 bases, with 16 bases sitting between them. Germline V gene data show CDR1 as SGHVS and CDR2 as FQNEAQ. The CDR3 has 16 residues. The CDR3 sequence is CASSPGRIYTKNIQYF. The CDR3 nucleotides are TGTGCCAGCAGCCCTGGGAGGATATACACCAAAAACATTCAGTACTTC. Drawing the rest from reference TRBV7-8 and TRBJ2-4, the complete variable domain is GAGVSQSPRYKVAKRGQDVALRCDPISGHVSLFWYQQALGQGPEFLTYFQNEAQLDKSGLPSDRFFAERPEGSVSTLKIQRTQQEDSAVYLCASSPGRIYTKNIQYFGAGTRLSVL.

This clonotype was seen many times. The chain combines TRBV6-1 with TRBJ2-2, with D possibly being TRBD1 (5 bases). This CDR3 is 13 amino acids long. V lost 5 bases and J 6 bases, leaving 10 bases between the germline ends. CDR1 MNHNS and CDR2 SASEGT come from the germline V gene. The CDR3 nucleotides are TGTGCCAGCAGTTACCACAGGTCCGGGGAGCTGTTTTTT. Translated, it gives CASSYHRSGELFF.

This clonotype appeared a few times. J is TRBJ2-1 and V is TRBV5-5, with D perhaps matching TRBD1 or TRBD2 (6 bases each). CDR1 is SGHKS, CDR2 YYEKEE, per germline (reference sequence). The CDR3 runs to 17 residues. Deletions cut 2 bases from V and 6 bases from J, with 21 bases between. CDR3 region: CASSFLRVGGPSNEQFF. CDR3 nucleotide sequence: TGTGCCAGCAGCTTCCTCCGGGTCGGGGGCCCTTCCAATGAGCAGTTCTTC. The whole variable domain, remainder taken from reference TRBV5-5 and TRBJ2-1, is DAGVTQSPTHLIKTRGQQVTLRCSPISGHKSVSWYQQVLGQGPQFIFQYYEKEERGRGNFPDRFSARQFPNYSSELNVNALLLGDSALYLCASSFLRVGGPSNEQFFGPGTRLTVL.

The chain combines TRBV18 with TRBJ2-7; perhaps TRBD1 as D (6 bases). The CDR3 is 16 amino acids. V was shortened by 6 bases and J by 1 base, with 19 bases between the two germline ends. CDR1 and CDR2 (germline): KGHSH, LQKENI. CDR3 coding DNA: TGTGCCAGCTCCCCCCCCGGCCGGGACAAGTCCTACGAGCAGTACTTC. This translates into CASSPPGRDKSYEQYF.

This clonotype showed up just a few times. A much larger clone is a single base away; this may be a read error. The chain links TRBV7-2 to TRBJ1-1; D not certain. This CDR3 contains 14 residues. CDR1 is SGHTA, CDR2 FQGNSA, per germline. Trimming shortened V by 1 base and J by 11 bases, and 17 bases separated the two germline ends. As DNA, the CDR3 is TGTGCCAGCAGCTTAGAAGGTCAGGAGGCACGCGCTTTCTTT. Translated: CASSLEGQEARAFF.